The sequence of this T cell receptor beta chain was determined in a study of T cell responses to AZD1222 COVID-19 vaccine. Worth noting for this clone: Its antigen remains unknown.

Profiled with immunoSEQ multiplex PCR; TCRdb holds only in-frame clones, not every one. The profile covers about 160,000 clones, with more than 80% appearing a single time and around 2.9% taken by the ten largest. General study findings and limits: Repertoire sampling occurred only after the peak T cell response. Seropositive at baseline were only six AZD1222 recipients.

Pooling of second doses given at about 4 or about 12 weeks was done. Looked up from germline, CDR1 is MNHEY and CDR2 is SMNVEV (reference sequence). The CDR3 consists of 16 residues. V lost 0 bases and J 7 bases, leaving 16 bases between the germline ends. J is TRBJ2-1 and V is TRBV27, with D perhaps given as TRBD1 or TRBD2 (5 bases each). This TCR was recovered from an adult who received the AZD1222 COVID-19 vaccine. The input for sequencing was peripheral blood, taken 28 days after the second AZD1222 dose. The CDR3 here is CASSLSPGPRGNEQFF. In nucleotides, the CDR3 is TGTGCCAGCAGTTTATCCCCGGGACCCCGTGGGAATGAGCAGTTCTTC.